The subject of this entry is one T cell receptor beta chain. Sequencing used immunoSEQ multiplex PCR; TCRdb keeps in-frame clones, though not all of them. The sample records 15,000 to 20,000 clones, around 70% being singletons. This sample was taken from a study of PD-1 and CTLA-4 blockade in melanoma. Germline V CDR1 and CDR2: LNHDA, SQIVND (reference sequence). The V end was cut by 3 bases, the J end by 2 bases, with 10 bases between. The CDR3 covers 15 residues. The chain couples TRBV19 to TRBJ2-2; tentative D call: TRBD2 (5 bases). The receptor was derived from a human donor with melanoma. This specimen was CD8+ T cells from peripheral blood, taken before anti-PD-1 treatment. CDR3 amino acids: CASSISGINTGELFF. In DNA form, the CDR3 reads TGTGCCAGTAGTATCTCGGGAATTAACACCGGGGAGCTGTTTTTT.